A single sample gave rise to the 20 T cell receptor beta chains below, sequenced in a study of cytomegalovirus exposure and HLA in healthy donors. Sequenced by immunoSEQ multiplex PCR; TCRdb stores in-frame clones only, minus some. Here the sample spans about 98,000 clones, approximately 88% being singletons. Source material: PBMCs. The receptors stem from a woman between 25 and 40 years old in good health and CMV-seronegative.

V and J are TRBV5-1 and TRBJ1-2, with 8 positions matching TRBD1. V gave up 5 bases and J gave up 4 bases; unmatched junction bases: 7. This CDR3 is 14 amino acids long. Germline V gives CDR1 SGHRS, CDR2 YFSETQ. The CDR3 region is CASSYGGQGYGYTF. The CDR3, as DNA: TGCGCCAGCAGTTACGGAGGACAGGGCTATGGCTACACCTTC. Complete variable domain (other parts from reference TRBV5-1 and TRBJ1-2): KAGVTQTPRYLIKTRGQQVTLSCSPISGHRSVSWYQQTPGQGLQFLFEYFSETQRNKGNFPGRFSGRQFSNSRSEMNVSTLELGDSALYLCASSYGGQGYGYTFGSGTRLTVV.

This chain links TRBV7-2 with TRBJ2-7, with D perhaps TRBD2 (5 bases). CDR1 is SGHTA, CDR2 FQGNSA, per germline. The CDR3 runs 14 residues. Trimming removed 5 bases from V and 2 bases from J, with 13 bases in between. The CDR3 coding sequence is TGTGCCAGCAGCGCCCCGGGGATCCCCTACGAGCAGTACTTC. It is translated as CASSAPGIPYEQYF. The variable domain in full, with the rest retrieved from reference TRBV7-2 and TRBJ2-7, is GAGVSQSPSNKVTEKGKDVELRCDPISGHTALYWYRQSLGQGLEFLIYFQGNSAPDKSGLPSDRFSAERTGGSVSTLTIQRTQQEDSAVYLCASSAPGIPYEQYFGPGTRLTVT.

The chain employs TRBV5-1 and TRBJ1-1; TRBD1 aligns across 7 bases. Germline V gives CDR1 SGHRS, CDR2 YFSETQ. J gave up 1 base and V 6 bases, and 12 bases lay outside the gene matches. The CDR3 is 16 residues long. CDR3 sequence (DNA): TGCGCCAGCAACTATGACAGGGCGGACCCGAACACTGAAGCTTTCTTT. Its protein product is CASNYDRADPNTEAFF.

The CDR3 spells CASSADRGQQFF. CDR3 DNA sequence: TGTGCCAGCAGCGCGGACAGGGGCCAGCAGTTCTTC. The chain uses TRBV9 and TRBJ2-1, with 9 bases matching TRBD1. From germline, CDR1 is SGDLS and CDR2 YYNGEE. V shed 3 bases, J shed 11 bases, and the junction held 3 bases outside the gene matches. The CDR3 is 12 residues long.

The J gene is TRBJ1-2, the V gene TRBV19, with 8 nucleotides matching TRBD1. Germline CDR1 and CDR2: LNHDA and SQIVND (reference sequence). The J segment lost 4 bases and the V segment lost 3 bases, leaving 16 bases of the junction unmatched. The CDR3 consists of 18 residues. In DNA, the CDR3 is TGTGCCAGTAGTATCCCCGGGACAGGAGTCTTGGTAATCTATGGCTACACCTTC. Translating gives CASSIPGTGVLVIYGYTF. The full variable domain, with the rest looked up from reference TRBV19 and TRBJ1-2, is DGGITQSPKYLFRKEGQNVTLSCEQNLNHDAMYWYRQDPGQGLRLIYYSQIVNDFQKGDIAEGYSVSREKKESFPLTVTSAQKNPTAFYLCASSIPGTGVLVIYGYTFGSGTRLTVV.

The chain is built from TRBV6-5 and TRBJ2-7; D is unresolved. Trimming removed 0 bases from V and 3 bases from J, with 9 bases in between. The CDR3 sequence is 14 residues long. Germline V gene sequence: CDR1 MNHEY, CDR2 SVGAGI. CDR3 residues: CASSYSTANYEQYF. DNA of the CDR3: TGTGCCAGCAGTTACTCAACAGCTAACTACGAGCAGTACTTC.

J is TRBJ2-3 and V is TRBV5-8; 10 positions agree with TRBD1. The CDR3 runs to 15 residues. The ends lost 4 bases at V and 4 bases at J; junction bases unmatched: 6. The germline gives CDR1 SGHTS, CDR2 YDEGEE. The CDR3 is CASSLGQGNSDTQYF. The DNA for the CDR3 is TGTGCCAGCAGCCTGGGACAGGGGAACTCAGATACGCAGTATTTT.

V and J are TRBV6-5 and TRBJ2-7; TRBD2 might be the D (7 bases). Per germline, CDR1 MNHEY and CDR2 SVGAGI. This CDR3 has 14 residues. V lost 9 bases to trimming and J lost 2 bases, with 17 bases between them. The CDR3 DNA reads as TGTGCCAGTTCGGGGGGAACAGGGCCCTACGAGCAGTACTTC. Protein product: CASSGGTGPYEQYF.

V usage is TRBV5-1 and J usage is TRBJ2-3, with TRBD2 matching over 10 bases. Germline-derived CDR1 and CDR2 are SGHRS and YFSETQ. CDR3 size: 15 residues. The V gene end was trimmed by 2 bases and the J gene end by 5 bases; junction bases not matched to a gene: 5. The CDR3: CASSFSGGRIDTQYF. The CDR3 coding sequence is TGCGCCAGCAGCTTTAGCGGGGGGCGGATAGATACGCAGTATTTT.

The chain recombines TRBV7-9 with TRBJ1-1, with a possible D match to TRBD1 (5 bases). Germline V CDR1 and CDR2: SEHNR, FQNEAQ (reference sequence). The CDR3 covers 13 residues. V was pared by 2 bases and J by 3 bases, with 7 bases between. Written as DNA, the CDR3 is TGTGCCAGCAGCTTACAGACAGACACTGAAGCTTTCTTT. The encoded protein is CASSLQTDTEAFF.

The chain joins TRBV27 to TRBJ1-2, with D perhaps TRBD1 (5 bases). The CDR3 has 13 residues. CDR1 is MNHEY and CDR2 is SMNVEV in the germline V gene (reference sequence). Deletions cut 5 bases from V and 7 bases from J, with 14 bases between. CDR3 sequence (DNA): TGTGCCAGCAGTCCCCAGGGAATGGGTGGCTACACCTTC. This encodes CASSPQGMGGYTF.

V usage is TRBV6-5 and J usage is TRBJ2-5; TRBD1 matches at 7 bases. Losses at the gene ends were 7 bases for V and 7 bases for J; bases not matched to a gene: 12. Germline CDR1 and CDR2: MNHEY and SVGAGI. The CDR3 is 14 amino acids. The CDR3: CASTGTDIPGTQYF. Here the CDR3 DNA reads TGTGCCAGCACCGGGACAGACATCCCCGGGACCCAGTACTTC.

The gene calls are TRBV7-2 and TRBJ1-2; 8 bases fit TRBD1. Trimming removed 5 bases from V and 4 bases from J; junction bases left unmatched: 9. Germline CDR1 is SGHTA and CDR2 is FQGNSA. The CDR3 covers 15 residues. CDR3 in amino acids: CASSAPLTGVYGYTF. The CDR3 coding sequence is TGTGCCAGCAGCGCACCCCTGACAGGGGTCTATGGCTACACCTTC.

This chain's CDR3 is CSVGGTHTDTQYF. The CDR3 nucleotides are TGCAGCGTCGGGGGAACACACACAGATACGCAGTATTTT. The genes are TRBV29-1 and TRBJ2-3; possible D gene TRBD2, 6 bases. This CDR3 contains 13 residues. Trimming took off 6 bases at V and 2 bases at J, with 12 bases between the two ends. CDR1 is SQVTM, CDR2 ANQGSEA, per germline.

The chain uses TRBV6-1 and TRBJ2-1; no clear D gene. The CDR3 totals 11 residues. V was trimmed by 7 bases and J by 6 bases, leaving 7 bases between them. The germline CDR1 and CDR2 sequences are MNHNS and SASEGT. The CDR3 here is CASTYGNEQFF. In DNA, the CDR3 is TGTGCCAGCACTTACGGCAATGAGCAGTTCTTC.

CDR3 residues: CASSPAGERTVTEAFF. Here the CDR3 DNA reads TGTGCCAGCAGTCCCGCCGGGGAAAGGACAGTGACTGAAGCTTTCTTT. V gene TRBV5-4 combines with J gene TRBJ1-1; D might be TRBD1 (6 bases). The ends were cut back, 5 bases at V and 5 bases at J, with 22 bases in the middle. CDR1 is SGHNT, CDR2 YYREEE, per germline (reference sequence). This CDR3 contains 16 residues.

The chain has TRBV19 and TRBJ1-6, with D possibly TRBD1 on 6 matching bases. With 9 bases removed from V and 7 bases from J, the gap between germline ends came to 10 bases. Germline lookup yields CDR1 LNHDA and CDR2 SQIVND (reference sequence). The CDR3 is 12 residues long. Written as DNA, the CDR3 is TGTGCCAGAGAAACAGGGAATTCACCCCTCCACTTT. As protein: CARETGNSPLHF.

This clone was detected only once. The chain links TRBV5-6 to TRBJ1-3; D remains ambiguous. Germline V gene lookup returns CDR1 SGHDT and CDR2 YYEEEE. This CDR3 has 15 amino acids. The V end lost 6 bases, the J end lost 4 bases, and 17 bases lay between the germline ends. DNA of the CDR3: TGTGCCAGCACCCACCCCCGCGGGGAGGGAAACACCATATATTTT. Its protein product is CASTHPRGEGNTIYF.

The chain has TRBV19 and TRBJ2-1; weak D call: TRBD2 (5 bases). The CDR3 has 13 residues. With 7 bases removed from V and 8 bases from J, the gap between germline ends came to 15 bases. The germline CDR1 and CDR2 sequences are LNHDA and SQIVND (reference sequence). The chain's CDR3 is CASTPGFGDEQFF. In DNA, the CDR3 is TGTGCCAGTACCCCGGGGTTCGGCGATGAGCAGTTCTTC. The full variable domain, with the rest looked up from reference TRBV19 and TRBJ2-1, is DGGITQSPKYLFRKEGQNVTLSCEQNLNHDAMYWYRQDPGQGLRLIYYSQIVNDFQKGDIAEGYSVSREKKESFPLTVTSAQKNPTAFYLCASTPGFGDEQFFGPGTRLTVL.

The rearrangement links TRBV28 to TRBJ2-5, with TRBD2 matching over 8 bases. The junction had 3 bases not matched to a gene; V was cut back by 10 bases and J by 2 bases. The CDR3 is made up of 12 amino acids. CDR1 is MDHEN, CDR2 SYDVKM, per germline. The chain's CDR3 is CATLAGQETQYF. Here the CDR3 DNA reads TGTGCCACATTAGCGGGACAAGAGACCCAGTACTTC.